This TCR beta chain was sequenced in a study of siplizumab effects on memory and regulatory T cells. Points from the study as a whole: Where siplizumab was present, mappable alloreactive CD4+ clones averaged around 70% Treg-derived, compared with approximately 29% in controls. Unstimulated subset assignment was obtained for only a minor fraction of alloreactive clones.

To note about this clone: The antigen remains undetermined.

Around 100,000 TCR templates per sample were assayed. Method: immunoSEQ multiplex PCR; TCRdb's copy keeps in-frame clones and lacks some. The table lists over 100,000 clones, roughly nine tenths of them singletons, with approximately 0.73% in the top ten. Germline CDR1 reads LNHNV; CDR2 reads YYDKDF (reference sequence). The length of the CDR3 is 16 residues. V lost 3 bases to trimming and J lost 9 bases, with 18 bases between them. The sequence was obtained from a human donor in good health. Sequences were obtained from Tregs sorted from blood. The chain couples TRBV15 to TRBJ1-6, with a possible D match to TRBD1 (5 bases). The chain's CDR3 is CATSRRDPGSGSPLHF. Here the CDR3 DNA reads TGTGCCACCAGCAGGAGGGACCCCGGATCGGGTTCACCCCTCCACTTT.